These T cell receptor beta chains were read from a single sample in a study of blood T cell repertoires in COVID-19. Repertoires were generated with immunoSEQ multiplex PCR, while TCRdb's copy carries only in-frame clones and drops some. This table holds about 380,000 clones, more than 80% found once. Sequences were obtained from peripheral blood. The source is a man between 40 and 49 years old with acute or convalescent COVID-19. Both conserved end residues are part of each CDR3. The D gene is left open where the match is weak. Size values are once, few and many counts, or a class for expanded clones, and some rows have none.

d_call	clone_size	v_call	j_call	cdr3_aa	cdr3_nt
TRBD1	once	TRBV10-2	TRBJ1-2	CASSESGGNGYTF	TGCGCCAGCAGTGAGTCAGGGGGCAATGGCTACACCTTC
TRBD1	once	TRBV6-5	TRBJ1-1	CASRYPGGNTEAFF	TGTGCCAGCAGGTATCCAGGGGGCAACACTGAAGCTTTCTTT
NA	NA	TRBV19	TRBJ1-2	CASSMGPSAGYTF	TGTGCCAGTAGTATGGGCCCGTCGGCCGGCTACACCTTC
TRBD1	NA	TRBV4-1	TRBJ2-7	CASSQEDRRKQYF	TGCGCCAGCAGCCAAGAGGACAGGAGAAAGCAGTACTTC
TRBD1	NA	TRBV5-6	TRBJ1-1	CASSLGTGWFGTEAFF	TGTGCCAGCAGCCTAGGGACAGGGTGGTTCGGCACTGAAGCTTTCTTT
TRBD1	NA	TRBV13	TRBJ1-2	CASGRQGLNYGYTF	TGTGCCAGCGGGAGACAGGGCCTTAACTATGGCTACACCTTC
NA	NA	TRBV7-9	TRBJ2-7	CASSPPGLHKSYEQYF	TGTGCCAGCAGCCCACCTGGACTCCACAAGAGCTACGAGCAGTACTTC
NA	once	TRBV19	TRBJ1-5	CASSIAGATNQPQHF	TGTGCCAGTAGTATCGCTGGGGCCACCAATCAGCCCCAGCATTTT
NA	NA	TRBV28	TRBJ2-4	CASSLPDPLTKNIQYF	TGTGCCAGCAGTCTCCCCGATCCCCTAACCAAAAACATTCAGTACTTC
NA	NA	TRBV30	TRBJ2-7	CAWGRYAYEQYF	TGTGCCTGGGGGAGGTACGCCTACGAGCAGTACTTC
NA	NA	TRBV25-1	TRBJ1-1	CASSDYLGRTEAFF	TGTGCCAGCAGTGATTATCTGGGGCGGACTGAAGCTTTCTTT
TRBD2	NA	TRBV13	TRBJ2-2	CASSLGRSGGSGGELFF	TGTGCCAGCAGCTTAGGCCGCAGTGGCGGGAGCGGTGGGGAGCTGTTTTTT
TRBD1	NA	TRBV6-5	TRBJ1-1	CASKDSDRVPFF	TGTGCCAGCAAAGACTCGGACAGGGTACCTTTCTTT
TRBD2	NA	TRBV9	TRBJ2-1	CASSFPTGTSVREQFF	TGTGCCAGCAGCTTCCCGACCGGGACTAGTGTAAGGGAGCAGTTCTTC
TRBD2	NA	TRBV27	TRBJ2-1	CASSFGTSGGAKFF	TGTGCCAGCAGTTTCGGGACTAGCGGGGGGGCTAAGTTCTTC
TRBD1	NA	TRBV5-8	TRBJ1-6	CASSSDREISPLHF	TGTGCCAGCAGCTCAGACAGGGAGATTTCACCCCTCCACTTT
TRBD1	NA	TRBV5-1	TRBJ2-7	CASSLRQGYEQYF	TGCGCCAGCAGCCTTCGACAGGGCTACGAGCAGTACTTC
TRBD1	NA	TRBV12-3/TRBV12-4	TRBJ2-7	CASSFGQGSEQYF	TGTGCCAGCAGTTTTGGACAGGGGAGCGAGCAGTACTTC
NA	NA	TRBV7-3	TRBJ2-2	CASSLSLHTGELFF	TGTGCCAGCAGCTTATCTCTCCACACCGGGGAGCTGTTTTTT
NA	NA	TRBV6-6	TRBJ1-5	CASSYPQGLDQPQHF	TGTGCCAGCAGTTACCCACAGGGATTAGATCAGCCCCAGCATTTT
NA	NA	TRBV5-1	TRBJ2-2	CASSLLEAYNTGELFF	TGCGCCAGCAGCTTGCTCGAGGCCTACAACACCGGGGAGCTGTTTTTT
TRBD1	NA	TRBV28	TRBJ1-5	CASRGRTGTNQPQHF	TGTGCCAGCAGGGGGAGGACAGGGACCAATCAGCCCCAGCATTTT
TRBD2	NA	TRBV6-1	TRBJ2-3	CASSATSGATTNTQYF	TGTGCCAGCAGTGCGACTAGCGGCGCAACCACCAATACGCAGTATTTT
TRBD1	NA	TRBV11-1	TRBJ1-4	CASSITGTGGEKLFF	TGTGCCAGCAGCATTACCGGGACAGGGGGCGAAAAACTGTTTTTT
TRBD1	once	TRBV7-3	TRBJ1-1	CASSTGVNTEAFF	TGTGCCAGCAGCACAGGGGTGAACACTGAAGCTTTCTTT
TRBD1	once	TRBV5-1	TRBJ2-7	CASSLDRDRSSYEQYF	TGCGCCAGCAGCTTGGATCGGGACAGATCCTCCTACGAGCAGTACTTC
TRBD2	NA	TRBV6-1	TRBJ2-3	CASSERGTSDTQYF	TGTGCCAGCAGTGAGCGGGGGACTTCAGATACGCAGTATTTT
NA	few	TRBV3-1/TRBV3-2	TRBJ1-3	CASSQGFGRGSTGNTIYF	TGTGCCAGCAGCCAAGGCTTCGGTAGGGGGTCAACTGGAAACACCATATATTTT
NA	NA	TRBV3-1/TRBV3-2	TRBJ1-1	CASSQDYSSDRAEAFF	TGTGCCAGCAGCCAAGATTATAGCTCCGACCGTGCTGAAGCTTTCTTT
TRBD1	NA	TRBV10-3	TRBJ1-2	CALGQGGVDGYTF	TGTGCCCTCGGCCAAGGGGGCGTCGATGGCTACACCTTC
NA	NA	TRBV4-3	TRBJ1-4	CASSQTGVGGSSEKLFF	TGCGCCAGCAGCCAGACCGGGGTGGGTGGATCGAGTGAAAAACTGTTTTTT
TRBD2	NA	TRBV24-1	TRBJ2-1	CATSGPTSGGYAYNEQFF	TGTGCCACCAGTGGACCGACTAGCGGGGGCTACGCCTACAATGAGCAGTTCTTC
TRBD1	NA	TRBV7-2	TRBJ2-6	CASSAKGRGGSSGANVLTF	TGTGCCAGCAGCGCAAAGGGTCGAGGGGGCTCCTCTGGGGCCAACGTCCTGACTTTC
TRBD2	NA	TRBV18	TRBJ2-5	CASSPIAGGQMETQYF	TGTGCCAGCTCACCTATAGCGGGGGGACAGATGGAGACCCAGTACTTC